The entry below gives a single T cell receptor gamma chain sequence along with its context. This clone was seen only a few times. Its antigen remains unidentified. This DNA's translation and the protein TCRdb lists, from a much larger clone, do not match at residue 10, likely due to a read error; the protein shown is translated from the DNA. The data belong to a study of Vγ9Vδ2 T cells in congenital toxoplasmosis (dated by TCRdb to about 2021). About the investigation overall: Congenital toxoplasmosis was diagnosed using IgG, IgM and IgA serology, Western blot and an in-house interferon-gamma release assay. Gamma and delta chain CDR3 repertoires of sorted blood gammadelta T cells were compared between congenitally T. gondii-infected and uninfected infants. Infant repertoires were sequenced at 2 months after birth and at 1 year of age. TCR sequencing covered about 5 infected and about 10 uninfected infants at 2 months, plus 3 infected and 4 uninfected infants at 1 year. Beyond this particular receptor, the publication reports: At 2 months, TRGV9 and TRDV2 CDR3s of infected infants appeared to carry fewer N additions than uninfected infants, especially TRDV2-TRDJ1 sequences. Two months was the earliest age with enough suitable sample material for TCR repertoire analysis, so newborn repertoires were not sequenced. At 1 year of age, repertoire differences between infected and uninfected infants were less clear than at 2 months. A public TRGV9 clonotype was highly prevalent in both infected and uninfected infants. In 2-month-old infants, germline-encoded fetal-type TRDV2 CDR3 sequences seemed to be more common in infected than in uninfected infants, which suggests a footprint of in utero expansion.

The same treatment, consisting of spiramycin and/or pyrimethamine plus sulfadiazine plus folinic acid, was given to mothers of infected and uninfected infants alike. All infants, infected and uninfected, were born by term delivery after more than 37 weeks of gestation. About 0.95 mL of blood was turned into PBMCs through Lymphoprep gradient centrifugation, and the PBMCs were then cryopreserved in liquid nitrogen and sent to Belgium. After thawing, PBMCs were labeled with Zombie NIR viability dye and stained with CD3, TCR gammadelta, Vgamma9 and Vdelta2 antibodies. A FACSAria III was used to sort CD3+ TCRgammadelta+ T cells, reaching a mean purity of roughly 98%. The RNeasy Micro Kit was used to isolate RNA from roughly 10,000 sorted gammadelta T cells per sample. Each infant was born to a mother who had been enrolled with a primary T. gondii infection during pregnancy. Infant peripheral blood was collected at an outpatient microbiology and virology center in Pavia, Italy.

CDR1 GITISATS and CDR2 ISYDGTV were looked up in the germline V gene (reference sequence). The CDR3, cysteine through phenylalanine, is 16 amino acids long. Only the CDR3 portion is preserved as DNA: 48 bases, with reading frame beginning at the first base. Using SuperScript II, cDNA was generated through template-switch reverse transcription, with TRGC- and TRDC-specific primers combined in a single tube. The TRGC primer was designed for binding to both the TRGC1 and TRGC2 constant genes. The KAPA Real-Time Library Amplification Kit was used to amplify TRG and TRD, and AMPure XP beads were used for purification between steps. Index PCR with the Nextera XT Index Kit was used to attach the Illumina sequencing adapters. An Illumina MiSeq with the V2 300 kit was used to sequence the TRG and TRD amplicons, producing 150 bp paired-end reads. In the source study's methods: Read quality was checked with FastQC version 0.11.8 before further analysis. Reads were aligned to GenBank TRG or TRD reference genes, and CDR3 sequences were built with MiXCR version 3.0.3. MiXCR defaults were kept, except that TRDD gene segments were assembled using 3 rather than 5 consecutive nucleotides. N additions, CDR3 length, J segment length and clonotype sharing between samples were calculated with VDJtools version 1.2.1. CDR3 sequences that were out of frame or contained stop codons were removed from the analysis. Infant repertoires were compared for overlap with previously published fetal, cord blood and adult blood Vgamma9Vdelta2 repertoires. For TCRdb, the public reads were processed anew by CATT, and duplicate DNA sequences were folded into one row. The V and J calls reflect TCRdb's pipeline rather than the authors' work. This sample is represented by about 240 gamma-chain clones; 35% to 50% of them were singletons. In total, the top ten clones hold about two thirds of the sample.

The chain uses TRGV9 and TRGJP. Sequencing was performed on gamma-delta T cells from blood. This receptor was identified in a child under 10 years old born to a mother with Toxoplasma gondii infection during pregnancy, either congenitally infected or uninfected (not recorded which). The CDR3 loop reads CALWEVQELCKKIKVF. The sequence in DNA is TGTGCCTTGTGGGAGGTGCAAGAGTTGTGCAAAAAAATCAAGGTATTT.